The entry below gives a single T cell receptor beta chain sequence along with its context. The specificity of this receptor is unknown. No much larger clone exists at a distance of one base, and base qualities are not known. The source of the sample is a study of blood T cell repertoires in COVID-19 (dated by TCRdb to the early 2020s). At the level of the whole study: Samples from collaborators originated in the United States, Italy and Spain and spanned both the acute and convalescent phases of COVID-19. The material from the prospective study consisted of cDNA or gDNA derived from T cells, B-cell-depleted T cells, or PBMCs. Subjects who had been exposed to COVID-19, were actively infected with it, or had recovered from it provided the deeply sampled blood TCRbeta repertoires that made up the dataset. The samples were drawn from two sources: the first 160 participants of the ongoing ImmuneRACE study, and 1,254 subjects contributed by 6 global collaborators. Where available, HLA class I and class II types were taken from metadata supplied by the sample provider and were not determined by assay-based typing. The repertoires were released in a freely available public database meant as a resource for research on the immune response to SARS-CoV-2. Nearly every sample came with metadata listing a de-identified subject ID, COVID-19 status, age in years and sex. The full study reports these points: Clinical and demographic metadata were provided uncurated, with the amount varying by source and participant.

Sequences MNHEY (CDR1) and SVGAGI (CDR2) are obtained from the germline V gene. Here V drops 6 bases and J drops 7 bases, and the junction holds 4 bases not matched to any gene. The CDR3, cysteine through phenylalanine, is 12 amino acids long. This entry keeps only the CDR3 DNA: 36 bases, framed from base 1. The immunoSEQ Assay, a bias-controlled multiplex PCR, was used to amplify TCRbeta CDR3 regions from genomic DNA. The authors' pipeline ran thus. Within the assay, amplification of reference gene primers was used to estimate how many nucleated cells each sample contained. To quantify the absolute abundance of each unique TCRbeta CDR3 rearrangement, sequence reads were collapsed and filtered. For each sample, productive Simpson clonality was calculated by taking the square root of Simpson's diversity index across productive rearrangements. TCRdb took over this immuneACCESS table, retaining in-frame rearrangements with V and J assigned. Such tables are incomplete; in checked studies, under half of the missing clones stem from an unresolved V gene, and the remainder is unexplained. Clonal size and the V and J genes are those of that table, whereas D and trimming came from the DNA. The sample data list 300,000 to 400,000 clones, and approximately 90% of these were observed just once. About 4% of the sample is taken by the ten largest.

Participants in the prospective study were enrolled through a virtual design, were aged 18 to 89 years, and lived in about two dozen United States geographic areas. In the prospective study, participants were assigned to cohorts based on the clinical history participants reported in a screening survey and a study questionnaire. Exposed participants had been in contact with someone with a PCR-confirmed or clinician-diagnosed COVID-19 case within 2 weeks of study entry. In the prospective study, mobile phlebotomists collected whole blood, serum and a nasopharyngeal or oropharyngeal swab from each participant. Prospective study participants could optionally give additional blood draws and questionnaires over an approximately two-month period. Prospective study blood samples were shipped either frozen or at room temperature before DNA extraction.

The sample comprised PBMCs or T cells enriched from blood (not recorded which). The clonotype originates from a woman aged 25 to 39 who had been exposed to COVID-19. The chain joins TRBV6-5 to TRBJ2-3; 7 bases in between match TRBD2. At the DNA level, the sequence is TGTGCCAGCAGACGGGGACTAAATACGCAGTATTTT. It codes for CASRRGLNTQYF.